There are a few counts of the clone carrying this T cell receptor (beta chain). Its antigen is not known. TCRdb independently ran MiXCR on the RT-PCR reads; one entry per CDR3 protein. Of 700,000 to 900,000 distinct CDR3 sequences in the sample, around 20% were seen once. This sample was included in a study of response to subunit inactivated influenza vaccine. Study conclusions and caveats: Only a handful of new T cells, the authors suggested, are recruited with each seasonal influenza vaccination.

The CDR3 is made up of 13 amino acids. Looked up from germline, CDR1 is MNHNS and CDR2 is SASEGT. Trimming left V 5 bases short and J 2 bases short, with 9 bases between. The sequence was collected from a man aged 50-60 years who received an inactivated influenza vaccine. V is TRBV6-1 and J is TRBJ1-2, with D maybe TRBD1 (5 bases). The specimen was PBMCs from blood, collected about 5 days after vaccination. The DNA for the CDR3 is TGTGCCAGCAGTCAGGCAGGGAACTATGGCTACACCTTC. Its protein product is CASSQAGNYGYTF.